These T cell receptor beta chains were read from a single sample in a study of beta chain features in type 1 diabetes. Some clones are missing from TCRdb's copy, which holds only in-frame ones; the method was immunoSEQ multiplex PCR. The profile covers around 120,000 clones, with 15% to 20% appearing a single time and around 2.6% taken by the ten largest. Specimen: central memory CD4+ T cells from blood. Every receptor here comes from a young man with type 1 diabetes. CDR3s leave out the opening cysteine and the closing phenylalanine or tryptophan.

v_call: TRBV6-5; cdr3_length: 13; j_call: TRBJ2-7; cdr3_aa: ASGRPGQGNYEQY
v_call: TRBV1; cdr3_length: 12; j_call: TRBJ1-5; cdr3_aa: TSSQVRSNQPQH
v_call: TRBV2; cdr3_length: 12; j_call: TRBJ2-7; cdr3_aa: ASSDWGLPYEQY
v_call: TRBV4-2; cdr3_length: 16; j_call: TRBJ2-3; cdr3_aa: ASNNPGQGGVGRDTQY
v_call: TRBV4-2; cdr3_length: 13; j_call: TRBJ2-7; cdr3_aa: ASSQVVDRAYEQY
v_call: TRBV7-2; cdr3_length: 13; j_call: TRBJ2-3; cdr3_aa: ASSSAYLSTDTQY
v_call: TRBV7-2; cdr3_length: 11; j_call: TRBJ2-1; cdr3_aa: ASSLGAYNEQF
v_call: TRBV7-9; cdr3_length: 14; j_call: TRBJ1-2; cdr3_aa: ASSSGTLGQTGGYT
v_call: TRBV6-6; cdr3_length: 9; j_call: TRBJ2-3; cdr3_aa: ATVQSDTQY
v_call: TRBV20-1; cdr3_length: 9; j_call: TRBJ2-7; cdr3_aa: SAHRGNEQY
v_call: TRBV19; cdr3_length: 14; j_call: TRBJ1-5; cdr3_aa: ASIPFGQGGDQPQH
v_call: TRBV20-1; cdr3_length: 9; j_call: TRBJ1-1; cdr3_aa: SAPSTEGAF
v_call: TRBV5-1; cdr3_length: 10; j_call: TRBJ2-7; cdr3_aa: ASSRDLYEQY
v_call: TRBV27; cdr3_length: 17; j_call: TRBJ2-7; cdr3_aa: ASRSNPSGRAVFPGEQY